Shown below are 21 T cell receptor beta chains from a single sample sequenced in a study of cytotoxic CD8 clonotypes in ibrutinib-treated CLL. Libraries were prepared by immunoSEQ multiplex PCR; TCRdb keeps only in-frame clonotypes and omits some of them. This sample yields more than 200,000 clones, of which nearly 80% are seen a single time; about an eighth belongs to the top ten. The specimen comprised PBMCs, sampled after 12 months of ibrutinib treatment. These receptors all come from a human donor with chronic lymphocytic leukemia.

The table lists this clone with a few counts. This chain uses TRBV21-1 with TRBJ1-2. TRBV21-1 is a known pseudogene. The CDR3 length is 18 residues. The CDR3: CASSKDPSPRVGNYGYTF. The CDR3 region has the DNA TGTGCCAGCAGCAAAGACCCCTCCCCAAGGGTCGGAAACTATGGCTACACCTTC.

The chain employs TRBV19 and TRBJ2-3; 7 nucleotides match TRBD2. Trimming took 4 bases from V and 6 from J; bases not matched to a gene: 10. CDR1 and CDR2 (germline): LNHDA, SQIVND (reference sequence). The CDR3 is 15 amino acids. The CDR3 DNA reads as TGTGCCAGTAGTAACCAAGCGGGGAACGGGGATACGCAGTATTTT. This sequence encodes CASSNQAGNGDTQYF.

This chain uses TRBV6-6 with TRBJ2-7; no clear D gene. Germline values: CDR1 MNHNY, CDR2 SVGAGI (reference sequence). Between the trimmed V and J ends, which lost 0 bases and 5 bases, there was a span of 8 bases. This CDR3 spans 13 amino acids. The CDR3 DNA is TGTGCCAGCAGTTACTCGTATCTAGACGAGCAGTACTTC. Translating it yields CASSYSYLDEQYF.

This clone was picked up one time. The rearrangement joins TRBV6-1 to TRBJ1-5; D gene ambiguous. The germline gives CDR1 MNHNS, CDR2 SASEGT. The CDR3 covers 12 residues. Trimming cost V 7 bases and J 2 bases, with 6 bases left between them. The CDR3 sequence is CASKGGNQPQHF. The CDR3 DNA sequence: TGTGCCAGCAAGGGTGGCAATCAGCCCCAGCATTTT.

This clone was seen once. The chain's CDR3 is CSVRGTPTATWDEKLFF. The CDR3 DNA is TGCAGCGTGAGAGGGACACCTACTGCGACGTGGGATGAAAAACTGTTTTTT. This sequence joins TRBV29-1 and TRBJ1-4, with D tentatively TRBD1 (6 bases). V dropped 6 bases and J dropped 6 bases, with 26 bases sitting between them. The germline gives CDR1 SQVTM, CDR2 ANQGSEA. This CDR3 contains 17 residues.

The chain employs TRBV15 and TRBJ2-4; D unclear. Germline V gene data show CDR1 as LNHNV and CDR2 as YYDKDF (reference sequence). Trimming shortened V by 1 base and J by 0 bases, and 10 bases separated the two germline ends. The CDR3 totals 16 residues. The CDR3 DNA reads TGTGCCACCAGCAGAGGGTATGGGCAAGCCAAAAACATTCAGTACTTC. Translated, it gives CATSRGYGQAKNIQYF. Variable domain in full (rest from reference TRBV15 and TRBJ2-4): DAMVIQNPRYQVTQFGKPVTLSCSQTLNHNVMYWYQQKSSQAPKLLFHYYDKDFNNEADTPDNFQSRRPNTSFCFLDIRSPGLGDTAMYLCATSRGYGQAKNIQYFGAGTRLSVL.

This chain links TRBV5-1 with TRBJ2-5; D is uncertain. Germline CDR1 reads SGHRS; CDR2 reads YFSETQ. This CDR3 region has 14 residues. V was shortened by 3 bases and J by 5 bases, with 14 bases between the two germline ends. The CDR3 DNA is TGCGCCAGCAGCTCCTCTACGGGTCTGGAGACCCAGTACTTC. Its translation: CASSSSTGLETQYF.

The chain joins TRBV5-4 to TRBJ2-5; D might be TRBD2 (5 bases). Trimming left V 9 bases short and J 4 bases short, with 22 bases between. Germline V gives CDR1 SGHNT, CDR2 YYREEE (reference sequence). The CDR3 runs 15 residues. In nucleotides, the CDR3 is TGTGCCACCACGCGCCTCGGGAAAGAGATAGAGACCCAGTACTTC. Its translation: CATTRLGKEIETQYF.

This chain connects TRBV10-3 to TRBJ2-5; the D gene could be TRBD1 or TRBD2 (5 bases each). Germline V gene data show CDR1 as ENHRY and CDR2 as SYGVKD. This CDR3 has 16 amino acids. V lost 5 bases and J lost 4, with 20 bases in between. CDR3 sequence reads: CAISKTWDLNAETQYF. CDR3 nucleotides: TGTGCCATCAGTAAAACATGGGACCTTAACGCAGAGACCCAGTACTTC.

This clone was found once. The chain employs TRBV2 and TRBJ1-2; D remains unclear. The CDR3 sequence is 12 residues long. V shed 7 bases and J shed 5 bases, with 11 bases lying between them. CDR1 SNHLY and CDR2 FYNNEI come from the germline V gene. The CDR3 DNA reads as TGTGCCAGCACTTTCATCGGATATGGCTACACCTTC. It codes for CASTFIGYGYTF.

The V and J genes are TRBV27 and TRBJ1-1; D gene uncertain. CDR3 length: 14 amino acids. Trimming shortened V by 3 bases and J by 1 base, and 9 bases separated the two germline ends. Germline loops: CDR1 MNHEY, CDR2 SMNVEV (reference sequence). The CDR3 protein is CASSLAGGNTEAFF. Written as DNA, the CDR3 is TGTGCCAGCAGTTTGGCGGGTGGGAACACTGAAGCTTTCTTT.

The chain is built from TRBV27 and TRBJ1-1; no reliable D call. The ends were cut back, 3 bases at V and 1 base at J, with 9 bases in the middle. The CDR3 length is 14 residues. From germline, CDR1 is MNHEY and CDR2 SMNVEV (reference sequence). In nucleotides, the CDR3 is TGTGCCAGCAGTTTTGGTACAGCGAACACTGAAGCTTTCTTT. The encoded protein is CASSFGTANTEAFF.

The table lists this clone with a count of one. The rearrangement links TRBV28 to TRBJ1-1, with D perhaps matching TRBD1 (5 bases). Trimming took off 6 bases at V and 0 bases at J, with 17 bases between the two ends. The CDR3 spans 16 residues. Germline V gene data show CDR1 as MDHEN and CDR2 as SYDVKM. The CDR3 loop reads CASSSGGRGLNTEAFF. The CDR3 DNA is TGTGCCAGCAGCTCCGGGGGGAGGGGTTTGAACACTGAAGCTTTCTTT. Full variable domain (missing parts from reference TRBV28 and TRBJ1-1): DVKVTQSSRYLVKRTGEKVFLECVQDMDHENMFWYRQDPGLGLRLIYFSYDVKMKEKGDIPEGYSVSREKKERFSLILESASTNQTSMYLCASSSGGRGLNTEAFFGQGTRLTVV.

The genes are TRBV15 and TRBJ2-1; D perhaps matches TRBD1 (5 bases). Deletions cut 1 base from V and 5 bases from J, with 9 bases between. The germline V gene has CDR1 LNHNV and CDR2 YYDKDF (reference sequence). The CDR3 runs to 14 residues. In nucleotides, the CDR3 is TGTGCCACCAGCAGAGGCAGGGAACACAATGAGCAGTTCTTC. Translated: CATSRGREHNEQFF.

This clone was detected only once. The chain recombines TRBV25-1 with TRBJ2-5; D uncertain. Germline CDR1 and CDR2: MGHDK and SYGVNS. Trimming took off 5 bases at V and 1 base at J, with 2 bases between the two ends. The CDR3 consists of 11 residues. The DNA for the CDR3 is TGTGCCAGCAGTATCCAAGAGACCCAGTACTTC. This codes for CASSIQETQYF. Full variable domain (outside the CDR3, taken from reference TRBV25-1 and TRBJ2-5): EADIYQTPRYLVIGTGKKITLECSQTMGHDKMYWYQQDPGMELHLIHYSYGVNSTEKGDLSSESTVSRIRTEHFPLTLESARPSHTSQYLCASSIQETQYFGPGTRLLVL.

The chain has TRBV4-2 and TRBJ2-1, with D possibly being TRBD1 or TRBD2 (5 bases each). Trimming removed 1 base from V and 9 bases from J, with 19 bases in between. Germline-derived CDR1 and CDR2 are LGHNA and YNFKEQ. The CDR3 is 16 residues long. The CDR3 DNA is TGTGCCAGCAGCCAAGGGGCGGGCCCCGCAGACAGTGAGCAGTTCTTC. This sequence encodes CASSQGAGPADSEQFF.

The chain is built from TRBV7-2 and TRBJ1-2; perhaps TRBD1 as D (5 bases). This CDR3 has 14 residues. V was clipped by 1 base and J by 7 bases, with 13 bases between them. Germline loops: CDR1 SGHTA, CDR2 FQGNSA. CDR3 coding DNA: TGTGCCAGCAGCTTAGAGGGGAGTGGTGGTGGCTACACCTTC. It encodes CASSLEGSGGGYTF.

The chain combines TRBV6-5 with TRBJ2-5; TRBD1 aligns across 7 bases. After removal of 5 bases from V and 5 bases from J, the junction contained 5 bases not matched to a gene. Looked up from germline, CDR1 is MNHEY and CDR2 is SVGAGI. This CDR3 comprises 13 residues. CDR3 residues: CASSRQGRETQYF. CDR3 DNA: TGTGCCAGCAGTCGACAGGGTCGGGAGACCCAGTACTTC.

This clone was picked up one time. The gene calls are TRBV28 and TRBJ1-1; 8 positions agree with TRBD1. Germline V gene sequence: CDR1 MDHEN, CDR2 SYDVKM. CDR3 length: 14 amino acids. V trimming: 8 bases; J trimming: 4 bases; junction bases outside the gene matches: 9. CDR3 sequence: CASFGTGDSTEAFF. The CDR3 nucleotides are TGTGCCAGCTTTGGGACAGGAGATTCCACTGAAGCTTTCTTT.

The chain has TRBV5-1 and TRBJ1-3, with D hard to call. This CDR3 region has 16 residues. V dropped 2 bases and J dropped 0 bases, with 12 bases sitting between them. Germline V lookup: CDR1 SGHRS, CDR2 YFSETQ. This CDR3 reads CASSLGQSFSGNTIYF. The DNA for the CDR3 is TGCGCCAGCAGCTTAGGTCAGTCCTTCTCTGGAAACACCATATATTTT.

CDR3 DNA sequence: TGTGCCAGCAGCCCCGGGACACCCATCTCCTACGAGCAGTACTTC. Protein: CASSPGTPISYEQYF. V usage is TRBV7-9 and J usage is TRBJ2-7, with D perhaps TRBD1 (6 bases). The CDR3 is made up of 15 amino acids. The V end lost 5 bases, the J end lost 0 bases, and 14 bases lay between the germline ends. Germline V gene lookup returns CDR1 SEHNR and CDR2 FQNEAQ (reference sequence).